The clone carrying this T cell receptor beta chain was observed a handful of times. The antigen remains unidentified. This sample is part of a study of response to subunit inactivated influenza vaccine. General study points: A suggestion made by the authors is that each seasonal influenza vaccination recruits few new T cells.

TCRdb re-analysed the RT-PCR reads in MiXCR, keeping a single row per CDR3 protein. The sample gives about 520,000 distinct CDR3 sequences, about 25% of which show up once; approximately 2% is in the top ten. Sequenced here: CD4+ T cells sorted from PBMCs, sampled roughly 5 days after vaccination. The sequence was obtained from a man over 45 who received an inactivated influenza vaccine.

The DNA of the CDR3 is TGTGCCAGCACCGGGCCATTCCCGGATGAGCAGTTCTTC. Translating gives CASTGPFPDEQFF. The chain recombines TRBV7-2 with TRBJ2-1, with unresolved D. Deletions cut 7 bases from V and 8 bases from J, with 15 bases between. CDR3 length equals 13 residues. CDR1 and CDR2 (germline): SGHTA, FQGNSA.